This record covers a single TCR beta chain. The antigen remains unidentified. This entry is derived from a study of cytomegalovirus exposure and HLA in healthy donors. Looking at the study overall: A subsequent analysis stated that the 90 to 150 validation repertoires were run on the same platform as the roughly 670 first-cohort repertoires.

TCRdb's table, derived via immunoSEQ multiplex PCR, lists solely in-frame clones and lacks some. Here the sample spans around 350,000 clones, roughly 89% being singletons. Broader study findings: Reports credit the classifier with highly specific, highly sensitive diagnosis of cytomegalovirus status. It was 150 to 200 TCR beta chains that were listed as cytomegalovirus-associated.

It was the roughly 130-subject validation cohort, separate from the roughly 700-subject first cohort, to which the donors belonged. Looked up from germline, CDR1 is SNHLY and CDR2 is FYNNEI. The CDR3 sequence is 13 residues long. V lost 8 bases and J 7 bases, leaving 15 bases between the germline ends. The V gene is TRBV2, the J gene TRBJ1-5; D call uncertain. Sequenced input: PBMCs. The sequence was obtained from a woman under 30 in good health and CMV-seronegative. The CDR3 DNA is TGTGCCAGCGTGAGAGGGATCGGGCAGCCCCAGCATTTT. Protein sequence: CASVRGIGQPQHF.